This passage covers 23 T cell receptor beta chains from one sample sequenced in a study of CD8+CD57+ T cells in acquired aplastic anemia. TCR beta VDJ and CDR3 profiles were obtained from a genomic DNA template. TCRdb analysed the reads with MiXCR anew, one entry per CDR3 protein. The sample consists of some 410,000 distinct CDR3 sequences, around 68% of them appearing once. Specimen: sorted CD4+, CD8+, or CD8+CD57+ T cells (not recorded which) from PBMCs. Receptors originate from a human donor in good health, serving as a control.

This clonotype was counted a single time. Relative to the germline gene, one junction end is altered; a read error may explain this. The chain joins TRBV7-9 to TRBJ1-6; no definite D call. Germline lookup yields CDR1 SEHNR and CDR2 FQNEAQ (reference sequence). This CDR3 is 13 amino acids long. This chain's CDR3 is CASSSLWNSLLHF. The CDR3 DNA follows: TGTGCCAGCAGCTCCCTCTGGAATTCACTCCTCCACTTT.

The CDR3 bases are TGTGCCAGCAGCGAAAACCGAGACAGGGAGCGGACTTTCTTT. It codes for CASSENRDRERTFF. This chain connects TRBV9 to TRBJ1-1, with 7 bases that match TRBD1. The CDR3 is 14 residues long. The J segment lost 12 bases and the V segment lost 3 bases, leaving 14 bases of the junction unmatched. The germline gives CDR1 SGDLS, CDR2 YYNGEE.

This clonotype was counted once. This may come from a read error, since a much larger clone is one base off. V and J are TRBV12-3 or TRBV12-4 and TRBJ1-2; D ambiguous. CDR3 length equals 13 residues. The DNA of the CDR3 is TGTGCCAGCAGGACGCAAAACAACTGTGGCTACACCTTC. Protein: CASRTQNNCGYTF.

The table lists this clonotype with many counts. V usage is TRBV12-3 or TRBV12-4 and J usage is TRBJ1-2; D is unresolved. The CDR3 runs 14 residues. Trimming took 6 bases from V and 4 from J, leaving 15 bases between them. The CDR3: CASSQGSSSYGYTF. The CDR3 region has the DNA TGTGCCAGCAGCCAAGGCTCAAGCTCCTATGGCTACACCTTC.

The V and J genes are TRBV2 and TRBJ2-4; possible D gene TRBD2, 6 bases. This CDR3 comprises 13 residues. Germline V CDR1 and CDR2: SNHLY, FYNNEI. The V end was cut by 8 bases, the J end by 5 bases, with 13 bases between. The CDR3 DNA reads as TGTGCCAGCGGTCTAGCGTGGCAAAACATTCAGTACTTC. Its protein product is CASGLAWQNIQYF.

The J gene is TRBJ2-1, the V gene TRBV5-1, with 7 bases identical to TRBD2. The germline V gene has CDR1 SGHRS and CDR2 YFSETQ. V gave up 1 base and J gave up 6 bases; unmatched junction bases: 4. CDR3 size: 14 residues. CDR3 nucleotide sequence: TGCGCCAGCAGCTTGATGGGAGGGGTCAATGAGCAGTTCTTC. Residues: CASSLMGGVNEQFF.

This chain links TRBV15 with TRBJ2-1; 8 bases agree with TRBD2. With the DNA end fitting TRBJ2-7 better, the J assignment may be wrong. The CDR3 sequence is 16 residues long. CDR1 LNHNV and CDR2 YYDKDF come from the germline V gene (reference sequence). As DNA, the CDR3 is TGTGCTAGCAGCTTAGGACTCGCGGGGGGTACCAATGAGCAGTACTTC. Amino acids: CASSLGLAGGTNEQYF.

This clonotype has more than one count but fewer than ten. The chain uses TRBV29-1 and TRBJ1-2; D unresolved. Germline CDR1 SQVTM, CDR2 ANQGSEA. The V end lost 0 bases, the J end lost 2 bases, and 10 bases lay between the germline ends. The CDR3 runs to 14 residues. The CDR3 region has the DNA TGCAGCGTTGAAGAGGGTATCGTCAACTATGGCTACACCTTC. This encodes CSVEEGIVNYGYTF.

This clonotype has only one observation. The chain carries TRBV14 and TRBJ2-5, with a tentative D call TRBD1 (5 bases). This CDR3 is built from 13 residues. Germline V gives CDR1 SGHDN, CDR2 FVKESK. V was pared by 5 bases and J by 5 bases, with 12 bases between. CDR3 sequence (DNA): TGTGCCAGCAGCTTCCAGGGATCGGAGACCCAGTACTTC. This sequence encodes CASSFQGSETQYF.

As to this clonotype: At one end, the junction sequence differs from germline, possibly due to a read error. This chain connects TRBV7-2 to TRBJ2-7; no clear D gene. The CDR3 has 14 amino acids. Looked up from germline, CDR1 is SGHTA and CDR2 is FQGNSA. The DNA for the CDR3 is TGTGCCAGCAGCTTAACCACATTAGCTAATTCACCCCTCTTC. It specifies CASSLTTLANSPLF.

The J gene is TRBJ2-1, the V gene TRBV7-9; TRBD1 is a possible D gene (6 bases). The CDR3 covers 15 residues. Trimming took 6 bases from V and 3 from J, leaving 15 bases between them. Germline V lookup: CDR1 SEHNR, CDR2 FQNEAQ (reference sequence). CDR3 sequence: CASRPRGSGYNEQFF. The CDR3 coding sequence is TGTGCCAGCAGACCCAGGGGTTCAGGCTACAATGAGCAGTTCTTC.

This clonotype was counted between two and nine times. The chain employs TRBV3-1 and TRBJ2-7, with 8 nucleotides matching TRBD2. V shed 0 bases, J shed 3 bases, and the junction held 16 bases outside the gene matches. The germline V gene has CDR1 LGHDT and CDR2 YNNKEL (reference sequence). The CDR3 has 19 amino acids. CDR3 region: CASSQETRGGGGDYYEQYF. In nucleotides, the CDR3 is TGTGCCAGCAGCCAAGAAACCCGGGGGGGAGGAGGTGATTACTACGAGCAGTACTTC.

About this clonotype itself: An end of the junction does not agree with germline; a read error may underlie this. This sequence joins TRBV7-8 and TRBJ2-5; no clear D. In germline, CDR1 is SGHVS, CDR2 FQNEAQ. CDR3 length: 16 amino acids. In nucleotides, the CDR3 is TGTGCCACCAGCGATGCGACGAGCCGGGACCAAGAGACCCAGTACTTC. Translating it yields CATSDATSRDQETQYF.

Ten or more counts support this clonotype. The V call is TRBV9, the J call TRBJ1-1, with D possibly being TRBD1 (5 bases). V dropped 0 bases and J dropped 1 base, with 13 bases sitting between them. The CDR3 contains 16 residues. CDR1 is SGDLS, CDR2 YYNGEE, per germline. CDR3 region: CASSVDEGRGNTEAFF. The CDR3 DNA reads TGTGCCAGCAGCGTAGATGAGGGGAGGGGGAACACTGAAGCTTTCTTT.

Only a few counts were recorded for this clonotype. This chain links TRBV2 with TRBJ2-2; a possible D gene is TRBD1 (6 bases). Germline V CDR1 and CDR2: SNHLY, FYNNEI. There are 13 residues in the CDR3. V was cut by 6 bases and J by 5 bases, with 10 bases left in between. This CDR3 is CASSRQGTGELFF. CDR3 bases: TGTGCCAGCAGCCGGCAGGGGACCGGGGAGCTGTTTTTT.

The table lists this clonotype with many counts. The chain couples TRBV12-3 or TRBV12-4 to TRBJ1-2; 7 bases fit TRBD1. This CDR3 has 13 amino acids. J lost 7 bases, V lost 5 bases, and 7 bases had no gene match. The CDR3 sequence is CASSPGQVSGYTF. The CDR3 coding sequence is TGTGCCAGCAGTCCTGGACAGGTCTCTGGCTACACCTTC.

The chain has TRBV12-3 or TRBV12-4 and TRBJ2-3; TRBD2 might be the D (6 bases). The CDR3 runs 13 residues. Trimming left V 2 bases short and J 6 bases short, with 9 bases between. The CDR3 region is CASSLWGVDTQYF. In DNA form, the CDR3 reads TGTGCCAGCAGTTTATGGGGGGTGGATACGCAGTATTTT.

In this sample, this clonotype turned up once. CDR3 amino acids: CASSPPGGGETEYFF. Written as DNA, the CDR3 is TGTGCCAGCAGCCCACCAGGGGGCGGCGAGACCGAGTACTTTTTT. The chain couples TRBV7-2 to TRBJ2-2; 8 bases map to TRBD1. The CDR3 is 15 residues long. Unmatched junction bases numbered 19, after V lost 5 bases and J lost 17 bases. The germline V gene has CDR1 SGHTA and CDR2 FQGNSA. The full variable domain, in which reference TRBV7-2 and TRBJ2-2 provide the parts outside the CDR3, is GAGVSQSPSNKVTEKGKDVELRCDPISGHTALYWYRQSLGQGLEFLIYFQGNSAPDKSGLPSDRFSAERTGGSVSTLTIQRTQQEDSAVYLCASSPPGGGETEYFFGEGSRLTVL.

Concerning this clonotype: An end of the junction does not agree with germline; a read error may underlie this. The CDR3 DNA is TGTGCCAGCAGCCCAAGTGCGGGGTCCGAGCAGTCCTTC. Translation: CASSPSAGSEQSF. V is TRBV7-9 and J is TRBJ2-7; D might be TRBD2 (6 bases). The CDR3 spans 13 residues. From germline, CDR1 is SEHNR and CDR2 FQNEAQ (reference sequence).

The rearrangement links TRBV7-2 to TRBJ1-6; tentative D call: TRBD1 (6 bases). In germline, CDR1 is SGHTA, CDR2 FQGNSA. Trimming removed 8 bases from V and 5 bases from J, with 16 bases in between. The CDR3 sequence is 15 residues long. In nucleotides, the CDR3 is TGTGCCAGCGGGGACGGGGGGCCGAATAATTCACCCCTCCACTTT. Protein sequence: CASGDGGPNNSPLHF.

J is TRBJ1-6 and V is TRBV20-1, with D perhaps TRBD1 (5 bases). Per germline, CDR1 DFQATT and CDR2 SNEGSKA (reference sequence). V was cut by 4 bases and J by 7 bases, with 17 bases left in between. The CDR3 covers 15 residues. CDR3 sequence reads: CSATTRTGYNSPLHF. The CDR3 DNA reads TGCAGTGCTACGACACGAACAGGCTACAATTCACCCCTCCACTTT.

The chain recombines TRBV11-2 with TRBJ2-7; TRBD2 matches at 10 bases. In germline, CDR1 is SGHAT, CDR2 FQNNGV. The CDR3 length is 13 residues. Trimming cost V 5 bases and J 6 bases; bases outside gene matches: 4. CDR3 sequence reads: CASSSGGGREQYF. The CDR3 DNA reads TGTGCCAGCAGCAGCGGGGGGGGGCGCGAGCAGTACTTC.

In DNA form, the CDR3 reads TGTGCCAGCGGCAGGGCCCTATGCGGGCAGTACTTC. It is translated as CASGRALCGQYF. V is TRBV12-3 or TRBV12-4 and J is TRBJ2-7; a weak D match, TRBD1 (5 bases). Trimming stripped 8 bases from V and 9 bases from J, with 17 bases between. The CDR3 extends over 12 amino acids.